Listed below are T cell receptor beta chains from one sample, sequenced in a study of T cells in Graves' hyperthyroidism and ophthalmopathy. TCRdb re-derived calls from the multiplex PCR reads in MiXCR, one entry per CDR3 protein. The sample lists fewer than 500,000 distinct CDR3 sequences, roughly 15% occurring once. The sample consisted of blood. These receptors came from a woman under 40 with Graves' ophthalmopathy. The CDR3 runs from the conserved cysteine through the conserved F or W. Each record gives: clone size, J gene, D gene, V gene, CDR3 protein, CDR3 DNA. D genes are given only for firm matches. The size of a clone is reported for some rows only, either as once, few or many, or as a class for expanded clones.

>many|TRBJ1-1|-|TRBV20-1
CSARWSQTNTEAFF
TGCAGTGCTAGATGGTCTCAGACGAACACTGAAGCTTTCTTT
>many|TRBJ1-5|-|TRBV30
CAWGGQYNQPQHF
TGTGCCTGGGGGGGGCAGTACAATCAGCCCCAGCATTTT
>-|TRBJ2-6|-|TRBV2
CASTRTAGANVLTF
TGTGCCAGCACTCGGACGGCCGGGGCCAACGTCCTGACTTTC
>many|TRBJ1-5|TRBD1|TRBV5-1
CASSSGQLRSPQHF
TGCGCCAGCAGCTCGGGACAGCTCCGTTCGCCCCAGCATTTT
>many|TRBJ1-4|TRBD1|TRBV3-1
CASSRGGQTTNEKLFF
TGTGCCAGCAGCCGGGGGGGACAGACAACTAATGAAAAACTGTTTTTT
>-|TRBJ1-6|TRBD1|TRBV12-3/TRBV12-4
CASSGTGVNSPLHF
TGTGCCAGCAGTGGGACAGGGGTTAATTCACCCCTCCACTTT
>few|TRBJ1-2|-|TRBV5-1
CASSLTTSARAGRYGYTF
TGCGCCAGCAGCTTGACCACCTCGGCCAGGGCGGGTCGATATGGCTACACCTTC
>-|TRBJ2-7|TRBD1|TRBV24-1
CATSDRTGTEPYEQYF
TGTGCCACCAGTGACCGTACCGGGACAGAACCCTACGAGCAGTACTTC
>few|TRBJ1-4|-|TRBV15
CATSRVREELFF
TGTGCCACCAGCAGAGTCCGAGAGGAACTGTTTTTT
>many|TRBJ2-3|TRBD2|TRBV6-1
CASSGLAGGSTDTQYF
TGTGCCAGCAGTGGACTAGCGGGGGGAAGCACAGATACGCAGTATTTT
>-|TRBJ2-3|TRBD2|TRBV3-1
CASSQSSAGARATDTQYF
TGTGCCAGCAGCCAATCCTCAGCGGGGGCGCGGGCCACAGATACGCAGTATTTT
>-|TRBJ2-7|TRBD1|TRBV24-1
CATSDPDRGRGEQYF
TGTGCCACCAGTGACCCTGACAGGGGGCGAGGTGAGCAGTACTTC
>many|TRBJ1-6|-|TRBV7-9
CASSSGQSPRTLHF
TGTGCCAGCAGCTCAGGACAGTCCCCAAGAACCCTCCACTTT
>many|TRBJ2-1|TRBD1|TRBV7-2
CASSLTGGVGEQFF
TGTGCCAGCAGCCTGACAGGGGGTGTGGGTGAGCAGTTCTTC
>few|TRBJ2-1|-|TRBV4-1
CASSQDPSNEQFF
TGCGCCAGCAGCCAAGATCCGAGCAATGAGCAGTTCTTC
>-|TRBJ2-2|-|TRBV29-1
CSVEAGETYTGELFF
TGCAGCGTTGAGGCAGGAGAAACGTACACCGGGGAGCTGTTTTTT
>-|TRBJ1-2|TRBD1|TRBV6-1
CASSPTRLGTGGAYGYTF
TGTGCCAGCAGTCCCACACGACTGGGGACAGGGGGCGCCTATGGCTACACCTTC
>many|TRBJ1-3|-|TRBV30
CAWSVPGAGNTIYF
TGTGCCTGGAGTGTACCCGGGGCCGGAAACACCATATATTTT
>few|TRBJ2-1|TRBD1|TRBV6-1
CASSPGTGGGNEQFF
TGTGCCAGCAGCCCCGGGACAGGGGGCGGGAATGAGCAGTTCTTC
>many|TRBJ1-6|-|TRBV5-1
CASSLGIAGSPLHF
TGCGCCAGCAGCTTGGGGATCGCGGGGTCACCCCTCCACTTT
>many|TRBJ2-3|TRBD2|TRBV28
CASSSGVLFTSGGHTDTQYF
TGTGCCAGCAGTTCAGGGGTACTGTTCACTAGCGGGGGCCACACAGATACGCAGTATTTT
>many|TRBJ2-7|TRBD2|TRBV10-2
CASSVVSGLAMYEQYF
TGCGCCAGCAGTGTGGTTTCGGGACTAGCGATGTACGAGCAGTACTTC
>many|TRBJ1-2|TRBD1|TRBV6-1
CASFEPGQGNYGYTF
TGTGCCAGTTTTGAACCGGGACAGGGAAACTATGGCTACACCTTC
>few|TRBJ2-5|-|TRBV20-1
CSASSSQYQETQYF
TGCAGTGCTAGTTCCAGCCAGTACCAAGAGACCCAGTACTTC
>many|TRBJ1-4|TRBD1|TRBV7-9
CASSFRDREPNEKLFF
TGTGCCAGCAGTTTCCGGGACAGGGAACCAAATGAAAAACTGTTTTTT
>-|TRBJ1-2|-|TRBV5-1
CASSFDGSRGTF
TGCGCCAGCAGCTTTGATGGGAGTAGGGGCACCTTC
>many|TRBJ1-2|-|TRBV28
CASSLWSVYGYTF
TGTGCCAGCAGTTTGTGGTCCGTCTATGGCTACACCTTC
>many|TRBJ2-7|-|TRBV27
CASSTRSEQYF
TGTGCCAGCAGTACCCGATCCGAGCAGTACTTC
>many|TRBJ2-6|TRBD2|TRBV11-2
CASTNTGGYRFSGANVLTF
TGTGCCAGCACCAATACGGGGGGGTACAGGTTCTCTGGGGCCAACGTCCTGACTTTC
>-|TRBJ2-3|-|TRBV5-1
CASSFSSADTQYF
TGCGCCAGCAGCTTCTCTAGCGCAGATACGCAGTATTTT
>many|TRBJ2-5|-|TRBV7-2
CASSQGRSQETQYF
TGTGCCAGCAGCCAGGGTCGATCCCAAGAGACCCAGTACTTC
>-|TRBJ2-1|TRBD2|TRBV15
CATSRASGGYNEQFF
TGTGCCACCAGCAGAGCTAGCGGGGGTTACAATGAGCAGTTCTTC
>many|TRBJ1-1|-|TRBV2
CASSGEIASLGEAFF
TGTGCCAGCAGTGGGGAGATAGCGAGTTTGGGTGAAGCTTTCTTT
>many|TRBJ2-7|TRBD1|TRBV20-1
CSVPGQSYEQYF
TGCAGTGTACCGGGACAGTCCTACGAGCAGTACTTC
>many|TRBJ2-6|-|TRBV6-5
CASRAPGAGANVLTF
TGTGCCAGCAGGGCCCCGGGGGCTGGGGCCAACGTCCTGACTTTC
>many|TRBJ2-5|TRBD1|TRBV7-2
CASSLGGQGLNQETQYF
TGTGCCAGCAGCTTAGGGGGACAGGGACTAAACCAAGAGACCCAGTACTTC
>few|TRBJ1-2|-|TRBV10-3
CAISYEYGYTF
TGTGCCATCAGTTACGAATATGGCTACACCTTC